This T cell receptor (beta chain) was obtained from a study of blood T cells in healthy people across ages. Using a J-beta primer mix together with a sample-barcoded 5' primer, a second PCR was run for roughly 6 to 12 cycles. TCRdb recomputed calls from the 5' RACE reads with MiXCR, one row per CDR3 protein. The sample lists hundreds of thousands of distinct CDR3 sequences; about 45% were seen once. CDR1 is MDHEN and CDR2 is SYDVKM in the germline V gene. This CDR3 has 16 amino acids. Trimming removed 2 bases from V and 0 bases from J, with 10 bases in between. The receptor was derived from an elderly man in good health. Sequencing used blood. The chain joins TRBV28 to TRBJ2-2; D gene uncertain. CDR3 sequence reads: CASSLPPPANTGELFF. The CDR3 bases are TGTGCCAGCAGTTTACCCCCTCCAGCGAACACCGGGGAGCTGTTTTTT.